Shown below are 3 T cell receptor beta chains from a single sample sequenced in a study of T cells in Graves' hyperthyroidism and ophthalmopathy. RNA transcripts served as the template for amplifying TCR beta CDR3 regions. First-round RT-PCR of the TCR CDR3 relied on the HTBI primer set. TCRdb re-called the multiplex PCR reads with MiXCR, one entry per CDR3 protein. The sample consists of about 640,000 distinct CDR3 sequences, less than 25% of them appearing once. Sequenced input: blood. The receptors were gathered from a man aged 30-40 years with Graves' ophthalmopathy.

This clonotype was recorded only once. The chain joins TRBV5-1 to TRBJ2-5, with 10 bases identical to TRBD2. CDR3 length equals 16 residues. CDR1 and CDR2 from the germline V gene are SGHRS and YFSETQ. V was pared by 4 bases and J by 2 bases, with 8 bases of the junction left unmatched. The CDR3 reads CASSRAGGPRQETQYF. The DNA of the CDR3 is TGCGCCAGCAGCCGAGCGGGAGGGCCACGTCAAGAGACCCAGTACTTC.

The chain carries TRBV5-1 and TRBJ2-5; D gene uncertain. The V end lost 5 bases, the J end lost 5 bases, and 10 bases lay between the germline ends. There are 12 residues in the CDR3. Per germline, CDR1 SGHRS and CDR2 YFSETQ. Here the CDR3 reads CASRADAETQYF. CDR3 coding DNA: TGCGCCAGCAGGGCCGACGCGGAGACCCAGTACTTC.

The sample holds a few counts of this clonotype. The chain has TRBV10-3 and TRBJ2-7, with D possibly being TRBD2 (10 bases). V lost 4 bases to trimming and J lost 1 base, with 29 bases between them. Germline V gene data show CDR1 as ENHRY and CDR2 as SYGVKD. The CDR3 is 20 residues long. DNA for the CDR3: TGTGCCATCAGTGCCAATACAGGGGGCGCGGGTAGCGGGAGGTCCTACGAGCAGTACTTC. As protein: CAISANTGGAGSGRSYEQYF.